A selection of T cell receptor beta chains follows, all from one sample in a study of blood T cell repertoires in COVID-19. The repertoire was sequenced with immunoSEQ multiplex PCR; TCRdb's copy has only in-frame clones and lacks some. The table has fewer than 450,000 clones, approximately 85% seen once. Sequenced input: PBMCs or T cells enriched from blood (not recorded which). The receptors here all came from a woman aged 40 to 50 with acute COVID-19. Each CDR3 is given with its conserved first and last residue. A D gene is named only where the DNA matches it firmly. For some rows the clone size is stated as once, few or many, or as a class when expanded; others skip it.

j_call: TRBJ1-2; cdr3_length: 12; d_call: .; clone_size: .; v_call: TRBV20-1; cdr3_aa: CSASSANYGYTF; cdr3_nt: TGCAGTGCTAGTTCCGCTAACTATGGCTACACCTTC
j_call: TRBJ1-2; cdr3_length: 14; d_call: .; clone_size: .; v_call: TRBV19; cdr3_aa: CASSIQGRNYGYTF; cdr3_nt: TGTGCCAGTAGTATTCAGGGGAGAAACTATGGCTACACCTTC
j_call: TRBJ1-2; cdr3_length: 15; d_call: .; clone_size: .; v_call: TRBV4-1; cdr3_aa: CASSGGGAGEHGYTF; cdr3_nt: TGCGCCAGCAGCGGAGGTGGGGCAGGGGAACATGGCTACACCTTC
j_call: TRBJ1-6; cdr3_length: 12; d_call: .; clone_size: .; v_call: TRBV7-9; cdr3_aa: CASSMLNSPLHF; cdr3_nt: TGTGCCAGCAGTATGCTAAATTCACCCCTCCACTTT
j_call: TRBJ1-6; cdr3_length: 11; d_call: .; clone_size: .; v_call: TRBV29-1; cdr3_aa: CSVLAGGALHF; cdr3_nt: TGCAGCGTCTTGGCGGGGGGAGCCCTCCACTTT
j_call: TRBJ2-3; cdr3_length: 16; d_call: TRBD2; clone_size: .; v_call: TRBV4-2; cdr3_aa: CASSQDPLAGTDTQYF; cdr3_nt: TGTGCCAGCAGCCAAGATCCCCTAGCGGGGACAGATACGCAGTATTTT
j_call: TRBJ1-5; cdr3_length: 15; d_call: .; clone_size: .; v_call: TRBV2; cdr3_aa: CASSDSRFSNQPQHF; cdr3_nt: TGTGCCAGCAGTGACTCTAGATTTAGCAATCAGCCCCAGCATTTT
j_call: TRBJ2-7; cdr3_length: 15; d_call: .; clone_size: .; v_call: TRBV6-5; cdr3_aa: CASLRGGGSSYEQYF; cdr3_nt: TGTGCCAGCCTTAGAGGGGGGGGGAGCTCCTACGAGCAGTACTTC
j_call: TRBJ1-6; cdr3_length: 15; d_call: .; clone_size: .; v_call: TRBV10-3; cdr3_aa: CAIKAGPSYNSPLHF; cdr3_nt: TGTGCCATCAAAGCGGGGCCCTCCTATAATTCACCCCTCCACTTT
j_call: TRBJ1-2; cdr3_length: 17; d_call: .; clone_size: .; v_call: TRBV9; cdr3_aa: CASSVTPSGEGADGYTF; cdr3_nt: TGTGCCAGCAGCGTCACCCCGAGCGGGGAGGGCGCTGATGGCTACACCTTC
j_call: TRBJ1-1; cdr3_length: 15; d_call: .; clone_size: .; v_call: TRBV5-1; cdr3_aa: CASSFIQGRGTEAFF; cdr3_nt: TGCGCCAGCAGCTTTATACAGGGCAGGGGCACTGAAGCTTTCTTT
j_call: TRBJ1-6; cdr3_length: 15; d_call: .; clone_size: .; v_call: TRBV30; cdr3_aa: CAWSGAGGVNSPLHF; cdr3_nt: TGTGCCTGGAGTGGGGCAGGCGGGGTTAATTCACCCCTCCACTTT
j_call: TRBJ2-1; cdr3_length: 11; d_call: .; clone_size: .; v_call: TRBV30; cdr3_aa: CAWRATGPQFF; cdr3_nt: TGTGCCTGGAGAGCCACAGGGCCTCAGTTCTTC
j_call: TRBJ1-5; cdr3_length: 15; d_call: .; clone_size: .; v_call: TRBV4-1; cdr3_aa: CASSQGGGGDQPQHF; cdr3_nt: TGCGCCAGCAGCCAAGGCGGGGGGGGAGATCAGCCCCAGCATTTT
j_call: TRBJ2-7; cdr3_length: 14; d_call: .; clone_size: .; v_call: TRBV15; cdr3_aa: CATSRDFQRGEQYF; cdr3_nt: TGTGCCACCAGCAGAGATTTCCAACGAGGGGAGCAGTACTTC
j_call: TRBJ1-6; cdr3_length: 14; d_call: TRBD1; clone_size: once; v_call: TRBV2; cdr3_aa: CASSETGYNSPLHF; cdr3_nt: TGTGCCAGCAGTGAGACAGGGTATAATTCACCCCTCCACTTT
j_call: TRBJ2-2; cdr3_length: 16; d_call: .; clone_size: .; v_call: TRBV5-4; cdr3_aa: CASSPGELANTGELFF; cdr3_nt: TGTGCCAGCAGCCCCGGGGAGCTCGCGAACACCGGGGAGCTGTTTTTT
j_call: TRBJ1-1; cdr3_length: 14; d_call: TRBD1; clone_size: .; v_call: TRBV10-1; cdr3_aa: CASSDGQGNTEAFF; cdr3_nt: TGCGCCAGCAGTGATGGACAGGGGAACACTGAAGCTTTCTTT
j_call: TRBJ2-7; cdr3_length: 13; d_call: .; clone_size: .; v_call: TRBV2; cdr3_aa: CASKGTASYEQYF; cdr3_nt: TGTGCCAGCAAGGGGACTGCCTCCTACGAGCAGTACTTC
j_call: TRBJ2-5; cdr3_length: 15; d_call: TRBD1; clone_size: .; v_call: TRBV7-7; cdr3_aa: CASSSTGTGSETQYF; cdr3_nt: TGTGCCAGCAGTTCTACCGGGACAGGGTCGGAGACCCAGTACTTC
j_call: TRBJ2-3; cdr3_length: 16; d_call: .; clone_size: .; v_call: TRBV2; cdr3_aa: CASSDVPGPSTDTQYF; cdr3_nt: TGTGCCAGCAGTGATGTTCCCGGTCCTAGCACAGATACGCAGTATTTT
j_call: TRBJ1-2; cdr3_length: 14; d_call: .; clone_size: once; v_call: TRBV19; cdr3_aa: CASSIGTRSHGYTF; cdr3_nt: TGTGCCAGTAGTATAGGGACAAGATCGCATGGCTACACCTTC
j_call: TRBJ2-5; cdr3_length: 14; d_call: .; clone_size: .; v_call: TRBV27; cdr3_aa: CASSYNLSPETQYF; cdr3_nt: TGTGCCAGCAGTTATAATCTTTCCCCTGAGACCCAGTACTTC
j_call: TRBJ1-3; cdr3_length: 15; d_call: TRBD1; clone_size: .; v_call: TRBV5-8; cdr3_aa: CASSGGQGSGNTIYF; cdr3_nt: TGTGCCAGCAGCGGCGGACAGGGCTCTGGAAACACCATATATTTT